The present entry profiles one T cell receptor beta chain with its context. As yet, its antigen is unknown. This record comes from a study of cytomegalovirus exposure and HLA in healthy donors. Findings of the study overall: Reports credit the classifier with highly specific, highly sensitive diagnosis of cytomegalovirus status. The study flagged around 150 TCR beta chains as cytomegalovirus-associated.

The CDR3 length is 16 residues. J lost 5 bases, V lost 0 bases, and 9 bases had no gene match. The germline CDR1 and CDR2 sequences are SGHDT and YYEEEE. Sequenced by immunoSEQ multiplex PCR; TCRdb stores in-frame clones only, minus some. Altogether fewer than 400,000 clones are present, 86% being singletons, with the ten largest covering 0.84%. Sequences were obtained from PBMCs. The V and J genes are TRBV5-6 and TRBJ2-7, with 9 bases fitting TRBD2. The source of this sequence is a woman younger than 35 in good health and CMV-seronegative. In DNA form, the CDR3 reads TGTGCCAGCAGCTTGGGTGTAGCGGGAGCCATTAACGAGCAGTACTTC. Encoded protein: CASSLGVAGAINEQYF.